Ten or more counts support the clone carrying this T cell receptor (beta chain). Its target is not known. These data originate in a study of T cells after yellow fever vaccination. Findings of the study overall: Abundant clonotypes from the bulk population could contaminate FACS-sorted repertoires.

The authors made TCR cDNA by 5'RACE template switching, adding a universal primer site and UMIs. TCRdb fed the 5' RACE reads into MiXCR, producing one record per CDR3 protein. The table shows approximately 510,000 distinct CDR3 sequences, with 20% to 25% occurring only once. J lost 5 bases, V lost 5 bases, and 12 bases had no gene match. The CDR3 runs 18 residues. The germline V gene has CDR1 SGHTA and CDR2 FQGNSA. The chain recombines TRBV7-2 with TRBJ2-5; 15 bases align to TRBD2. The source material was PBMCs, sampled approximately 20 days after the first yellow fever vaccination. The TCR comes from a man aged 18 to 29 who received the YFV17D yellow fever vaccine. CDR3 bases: TGTGCCAGCAGCCCCAAGAGGACTAGCGGGGGGGCCCCGGAGACCCAGTACTTC. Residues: CASSPKRTSGGAPETQYF.